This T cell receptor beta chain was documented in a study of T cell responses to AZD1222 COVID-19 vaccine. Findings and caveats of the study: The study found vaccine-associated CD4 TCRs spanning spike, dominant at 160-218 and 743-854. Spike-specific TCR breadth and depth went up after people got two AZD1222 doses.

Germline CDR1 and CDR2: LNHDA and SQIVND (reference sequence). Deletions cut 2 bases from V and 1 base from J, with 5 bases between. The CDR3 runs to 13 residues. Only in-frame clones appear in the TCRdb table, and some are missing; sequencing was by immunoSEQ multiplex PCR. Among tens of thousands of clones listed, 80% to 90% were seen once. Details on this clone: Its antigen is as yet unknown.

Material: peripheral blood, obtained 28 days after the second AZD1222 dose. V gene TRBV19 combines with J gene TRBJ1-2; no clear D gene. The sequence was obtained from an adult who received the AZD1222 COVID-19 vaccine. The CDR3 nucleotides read TGTGCCAGTAGTATACGGGTTAACTATGGCTACACCTTC. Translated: CASSIRVNYGYTF.